The 18 T cell receptor beta chains below come from one sample, sequenced in a study of a mutant IDH1 vaccine in newly diagnosed glioma. Assay: immunoSEQ multiplex PCR; the TCRdb copy retains only in-frame clones and omits some. The repertoire has roughly 40,000 clones, roughly 92% of them found once; the top ten carry roughly 2.8%. Time point denoted: week 5, during vaccination. The content of each vaccine dose was 300 ug of mutant IDH1 20-mer peptide, and topical imiquimod accompanied it. Their antigens are not known. This specimen was PBMCs, taken from a glioma patient whose treatment included an IDH1 peptide vaccine. Receptors originate from a man in his fifties or sixties with glioma.

CDR3 nucleotides: TGTGCCAGCAGTGAAGGGCTAGCGGGGACCAATGAGCAGTTCTTC. Its translation is CASSEGLAGTNEQFF. This rearrangement joins TRBV6-1 to TRBJ2-1, with 9 nucleotides matching TRBD2. CDR1 is MNHNS and CDR2 is SASEGT in the germline V gene. There are 15 residues in the CDR3. V shed 1 base and J 6 bases; nucleotides not matched to a gene: 4.

The gene calls are TRBV5-1 and TRBJ1-4; D perhaps matches TRBD1 (6 bases). Germline V gives CDR1 SGHRS, CDR2 YFSETQ. The V gene lost 2 bases and the J gene lost 2 bases, with 13 bases spanning the gap. The CDR3 is 16 residues long. The chain's CDR3 is CASSFEGGVTNEKLFF. The CDR3 DNA reads TGCGCCAGCAGCTTTGAAGGGGGGGTCACTAATGAAAAACTGTTTTTT.

This chain uses TRBV5-1 with TRBJ2-7, with D tentatively TRBD1 (6 bases). CDR1 is SGHRS, CDR2 YFSETQ, per germline. V dropped 5 bases and J dropped 0 bases, with 9 bases sitting between them. The CDR3 sequence is 13 residues long. The CDR3 DNA sequence: TGCGCCAGCAGACGGGACAACTCCTACGAGCAGTACTTC. Protein product: CASRRDNSYEQYF. Full variable domain (missing parts from reference TRBV5-1 and TRBJ2-7): KAGVTQTPRYLIKTRGQQVTLSCSPISGHRSVSWYQQTPGQGLQFLFEYFSETQRNKGNFPGRFSGRQFSNSRSEMNVSTLELGDSALYLCASRRDNSYEQYFGPGTRLTVT.

The chain uses TRBV30 and TRBJ1-2; 8 nucleotides agree with TRBD1. Trimming removed 0 bases from V and 8 bases from J; junction bases left unmatched: 11. The CDR3 has 15 residues. CDR1 GTSNPN and CDR2 SVGIG come from the germline V gene (reference sequence). The CDR3 sequence: CAWSVLRTGGFGYTF. CDR3 nucleotide sequence: TGTGCCTGGAGTGTACTACGCACAGGGGGTTTCGGCTACACCTTC.

The V call is TRBV19, the J call TRBJ1-1; 8 bases are shared with TRBD1. This CDR3 spans 14 amino acids. The V gene end was trimmed by 4 bases and the J gene end by 3 bases; junction bases not matched to a gene: 4. The germline V gene has CDR1 LNHDA and CDR2 SQIVND (reference sequence). CDR3: CASSSQGADTEAFF. The CDR3, as DNA: TGTGCCAGTAGTAGTCAGGGGGCGGACACTGAAGCTTTCTTT.

The chain has TRBV6-5 and TRBJ1-2; the D gene is possibly TRBD1 (5 bases). V gave up 8 bases and J gave up 4 bases, with 20 bases separating them. The CDR3 loop spans 15 amino acids. Germline V gene lookup returns CDR1 MNHEY and CDR2 SVGAGI. Here the CDR3 reads CASGFYEGPLYGYTF. CDR3 in DNA: TGTGCCAGCGGGTTTTACGAGGGACCCCTCTATGGCTACACCTTC.

The rearrangement uses TRBV6-6 and TRBJ2-1, with D uncertain. The CDR3 is made up of 13 amino acids. V lost 9 bases, J lost 6 bases, and 15 bases lay in between. Germline CDR1 is MNHNY and CDR2 is SVGAGI (reference sequence). The CDR3 protein is CASQPDPRNEQFF. Written as DNA, the CDR3 is TGTGCCAGTCAGCCGGACCCACGCAATGAGCAGTTCTTC.

This clone was observed a few times. The chain links TRBV5-4 to TRBJ1-1, with TRBD1 as a possible D gene (6 bases). CDR1 and CDR2 (germline): SGHNT, YYREEE (reference sequence). CDR3 size: 12 residues. The V and J ends lost 4 bases and 10 bases respectively, with 14 bases between them. The CDR3 DNA reads TGTGCCAGCAGCCCAGCGGACAGCCTAGCTTTCTTT. Translation gives CASSPADSLAFF.

This clone has only a few counts. The genes are TRBV7-2 and TRBJ1-1, with TRBD1 matching 8 bases. There are 15 residues in the CDR3. The V gene end was trimmed by 3 bases and the J gene end by 5 bases; junction bases not matched to a gene: 8. CDR1 and CDR2 (germline): SGHTA, FQGNSA. CDR3 coding DNA: TGTGCCAGCAGCTTCAAGCCAACAGGGGGAACTGAAGCTTTCTTT. It is translated as CASSFKPTGGTEAFF.

The chain recombines TRBV11-2 with TRBJ2-3; maybe TRBD1 (5 bases). V dropped 4 bases and J dropped 3 bases, with 17 bases sitting between them. CDR3 length: 16 amino acids. Per germline, CDR1 SGHAT and CDR2 FQNNGV. CDR3 sequence reads: CASSSDPHRPTDTQYF. CDR3 coding DNA: TGTGCCAGCAGCTCGGACCCACACAGGCCGACAGATACGCAGTATTTT.

DNA of the CDR3: TGTGCCACCAGGAACGGGGGGGCCGGTGAGACCCAGTACTTC. Translated: CATRNGGAGETQYF. The V call is TRBV15, the J call TRBJ2-5; 8 bases match TRBD2. Trimming removed 6 bases from V and 5 bases from J; junction bases left unmatched: 8. Germline V gene data show CDR1 as LNHNV and CDR2 as YYDKDF (reference sequence). The CDR3 is 14 residues long. Variable domain in full (rest from reference TRBV15 and TRBJ2-5): DAMVIQNPRYQVTQFGKPVTLSCSQTLNHNVMYWYQQKSSQAPKLLFHYYDKDFNNEADTPDNFQSRRPNTSFCFLDIRSPGLGDTAMYLCATRNGGAGETQYFGPGTRLLVL.

The rearrangement joins TRBV19 to TRBJ1-1; 7 bases align to TRBD1. CDR1 is LNHDA, CDR2 SQIVND, per germline (reference sequence). V gave up 9 bases and J gave up 0 bases; unmatched junction bases: 7. The CDR3 runs 14 residues. DNA of the CDR3: TGTGCCAGCCGGACAGGCGAGCTGAACACTGAAGCTTTCTTT. This codes for CASRTGELNTEAFF.

The V call is TRBV19, the J call TRBJ2-3, with 8 bases lining up with TRBD2. Germline CDR1 is LNHDA and CDR2 is SQIVND (reference sequence). J gave up 5 bases and V 1 base, and 5 bases lay outside the gene matches. CDR3 length: 15 residues. CDR3 DNA: TGTGCCAGTAGTATAGCGGGGGGGATTGGAGATACGCAGTATTTT. Its translation is CASSIAGGIGDTQYF.

This clone was recorded only once. The chain employs TRBV6-5 and TRBJ2-7; D might be TRBD1 or TRBD2, each matching 5 bases. The CDR3 contains 15 residues. Per germline, CDR1 MNHEY and CDR2 SVGAGI. V lost 0 bases and J 0 bases, leaving 9 bases between the germline ends. This CDR3 reads CASSYSGTASYEQYF. In DNA form, the CDR3 reads TGTGCCAGCAGTTACTCGGGGACGGCCTCCTACGAGCAGTACTTC.

The V gene is TRBV18, the J gene TRBJ1-1, with TRBD1 identical over 9 bases. V gave up 8 bases and J gave up 0 bases; unmatched junction bases: 7. The CDR3 totals 15 residues. Germline V CDR1 and CDR2: KGHSH, LQKENI. The CDR3 sequence is CASHGQGRVNTEAFF. The CDR3 coding sequence is TGTGCCAGCCACGGACAGGGGCGAGTGAACACTGAAGCTTTCTTT. The entire variable domain, with the rest obtained from reference TRBV18 and TRBJ1-1, is as follows: NAGVMQNPRHLVRRRGQEARLRCSPMKGHSHVYWYRQLPEEGLKFMVYLQKENIIDESGMPKERFSAEFPKEGPSILRIQQVVRGDSAAYFCASHGQGRVNTEAFFGQGTRLTVV.

The chain uses TRBV6-1 and TRBJ1-4; tentative D call: TRBD1 (5 bases). Germline CDR1 and CDR2: MNHNS and SASEGT. This CDR3 comprises 13 residues. V lost 1 base, J lost 10 bases, and 10 bases lay in between. The CDR3 DNA follows: TGTGCCAGCAGTGAAGGGGTCAGGGTAAAACTGTTTTTT. Translated: CASSEGVRVKLFF.

The V and J genes are TRBV19 and TRBJ2-5, with a tentative D call TRBD2 (5 bases). V dropped 10 bases and J dropped 5 bases, with 11 bases sitting between them. Germline CDR1 LNHDA, CDR2 SQIVND (reference sequence). This CDR3 spans 11 amino acids. DNA of the CDR3: TGTGCCACAAGACTACGGGAGACCCAGTACTTC. Amino acid sequence: CATRLRETQYF.

V gene TRBV23-1 combines with J gene TRBJ2-2, with 10 bases lining up with TRBD1. TRBV23-1 is reported as an ORF; its role is uncertain. This CDR3 is 17 amino acids long. As DNA, the CDR3 is TGCGGTGGACAGGGGGTATTACGGCCTAACAACACCGGGGAGCTGTTTTTT. This encodes CGGQGVLRPNNTGELFF.